This T cell receptor beta chain was documented in a study of cytomegalovirus exposure and HLA in healthy donors. For the study at large: Sequencing of about 179 million T cells in an earlier analysis found some 100 million unique TCR beta sequences.

Study-wide points: The study designated 150 to 200 TCR beta chains cytomegalovirus-associated. Presence/absence comparisons presumed near-even sequencing depth among donors.

To note about this clone: The antigen remains undetermined.

The PCR used 60 Vbeta and 13 Jbeta primers. Method: immunoSEQ multiplex PCR; TCRdb's copy keeps in-frame clones and lacks some. The table has 64,000 or so clones, 85% to 90% seen once; the top ten hold around 10%. Germline V CDR1 and CDR2: DFQATT, SNEGSKA (reference sequence). V was shortened by 3 bases and J by 7 bases, with 9 bases between the two germline ends. The CDR3 has 11 amino acids. This clonotype originated in a female donor in good health and CMV-seronegative. The chain is built from TRBV20-1 and TRBJ1-2; D may be TRBD1 (6 bases). The sample taken for sequencing was PBMCs. In DNA, the CDR3 is TGCAGTGCTAGTGGCAGGGGTGGCTACACCTTC. Translated: CSASGRGGYTF.